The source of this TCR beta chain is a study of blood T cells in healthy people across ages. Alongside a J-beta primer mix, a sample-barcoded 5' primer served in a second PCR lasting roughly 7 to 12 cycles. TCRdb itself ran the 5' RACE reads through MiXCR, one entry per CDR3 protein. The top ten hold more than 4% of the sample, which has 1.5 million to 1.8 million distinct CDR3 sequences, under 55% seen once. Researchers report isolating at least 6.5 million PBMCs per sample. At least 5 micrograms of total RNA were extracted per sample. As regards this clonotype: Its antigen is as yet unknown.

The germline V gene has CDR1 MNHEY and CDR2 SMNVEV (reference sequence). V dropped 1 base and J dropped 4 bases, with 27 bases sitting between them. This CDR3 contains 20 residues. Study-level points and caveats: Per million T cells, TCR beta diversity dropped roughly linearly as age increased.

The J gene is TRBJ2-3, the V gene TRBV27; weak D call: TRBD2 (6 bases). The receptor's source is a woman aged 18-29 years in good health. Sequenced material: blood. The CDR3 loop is CASSLYIDSGLLGVPDTQYF. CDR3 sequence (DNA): TGTGCCAGCAGTTTATACATTGACTCAGGACTACTCGGAGTCCCAGATACGCAGTATTTT.